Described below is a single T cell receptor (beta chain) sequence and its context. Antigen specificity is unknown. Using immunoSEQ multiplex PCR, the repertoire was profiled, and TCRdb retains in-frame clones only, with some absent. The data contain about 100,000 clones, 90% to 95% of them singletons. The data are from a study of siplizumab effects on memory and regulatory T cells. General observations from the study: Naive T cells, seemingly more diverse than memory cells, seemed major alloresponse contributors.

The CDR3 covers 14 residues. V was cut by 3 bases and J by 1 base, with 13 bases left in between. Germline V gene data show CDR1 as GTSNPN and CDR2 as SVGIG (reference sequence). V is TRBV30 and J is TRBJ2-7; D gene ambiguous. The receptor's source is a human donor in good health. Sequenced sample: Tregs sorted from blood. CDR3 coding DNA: TGTGCCTGGAGGGATTTCAGGAATTCCTACGAGCAGTACTTC. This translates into CAWRDFRNSYEQYF.